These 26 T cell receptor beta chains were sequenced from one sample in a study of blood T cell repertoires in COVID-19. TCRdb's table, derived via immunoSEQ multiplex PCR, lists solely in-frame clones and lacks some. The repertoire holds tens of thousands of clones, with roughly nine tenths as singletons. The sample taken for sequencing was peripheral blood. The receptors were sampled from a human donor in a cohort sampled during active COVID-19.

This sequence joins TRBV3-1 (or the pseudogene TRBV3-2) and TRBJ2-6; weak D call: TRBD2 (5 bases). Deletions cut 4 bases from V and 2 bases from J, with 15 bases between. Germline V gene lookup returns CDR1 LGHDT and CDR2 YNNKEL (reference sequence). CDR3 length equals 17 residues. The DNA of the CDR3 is TGTGCCAGCAGCCGCCTCCCTCGGCGGGCTGGGGCCAACGTCCTGACTTTC. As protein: CASSRLPRRAGANVLTF.

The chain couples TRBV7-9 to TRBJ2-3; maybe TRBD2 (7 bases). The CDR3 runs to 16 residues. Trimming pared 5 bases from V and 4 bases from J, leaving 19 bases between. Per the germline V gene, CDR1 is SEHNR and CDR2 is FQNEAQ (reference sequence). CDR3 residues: CASSPPRGGPPDTQYF. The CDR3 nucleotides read TGTGCCAGCAGCCCCCCCAGGGGAGGGCCGCCAGATACGCAGTATTTT.

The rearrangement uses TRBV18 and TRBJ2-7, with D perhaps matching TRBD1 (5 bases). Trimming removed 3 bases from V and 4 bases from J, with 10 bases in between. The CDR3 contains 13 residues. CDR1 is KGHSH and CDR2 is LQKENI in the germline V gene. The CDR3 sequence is CASSPTRQYEQYF. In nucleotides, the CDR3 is TGTGCCAGCTCACCTACGAGACAGTACGAGCAGTACTTC.

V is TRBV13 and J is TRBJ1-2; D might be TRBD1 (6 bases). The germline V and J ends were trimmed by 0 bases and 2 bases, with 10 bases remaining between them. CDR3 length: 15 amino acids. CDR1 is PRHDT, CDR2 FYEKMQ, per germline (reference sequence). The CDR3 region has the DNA TGTGCCAGCAGCTTAGGCCGACAGGTCAACTATGGCTACACCTTC. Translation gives CASSLGRQVNYGYTF.

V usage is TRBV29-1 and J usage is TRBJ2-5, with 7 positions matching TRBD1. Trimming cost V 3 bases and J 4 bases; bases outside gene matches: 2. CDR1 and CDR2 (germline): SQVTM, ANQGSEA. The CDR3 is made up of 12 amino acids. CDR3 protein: CSVDSGGETQYF. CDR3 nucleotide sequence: TGCAGCGTTGATTCAGGGGGAGAGACCCAGTACTTC.

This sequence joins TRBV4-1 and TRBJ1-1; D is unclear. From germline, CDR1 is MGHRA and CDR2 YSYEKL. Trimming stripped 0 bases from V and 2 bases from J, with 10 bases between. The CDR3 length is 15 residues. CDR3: CASSQDQRGNTEAFF. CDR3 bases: TGCGCCAGCAGCCAAGATCAGCGCGGAAACACTGAAGCTTTCTTT.

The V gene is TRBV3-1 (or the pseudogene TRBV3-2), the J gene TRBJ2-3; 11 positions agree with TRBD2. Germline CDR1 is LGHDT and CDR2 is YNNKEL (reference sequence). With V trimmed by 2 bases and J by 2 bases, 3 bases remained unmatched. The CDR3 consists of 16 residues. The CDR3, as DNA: TGTGCCAGCAGCCAACAACTAGCGGGAGTCACAGATACGCAGTATTTT. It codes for CASSQQLAGVTDTQYF.

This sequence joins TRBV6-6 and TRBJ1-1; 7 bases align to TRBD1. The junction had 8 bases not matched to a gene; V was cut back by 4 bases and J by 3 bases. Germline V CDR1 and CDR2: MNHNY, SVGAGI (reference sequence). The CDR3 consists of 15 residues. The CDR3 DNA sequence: TGTGCCAGCAGTTCCCTGACAGGGAGGCACACTGAAGCTTTCTTT. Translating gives CASSSLTGRHTEAFF.

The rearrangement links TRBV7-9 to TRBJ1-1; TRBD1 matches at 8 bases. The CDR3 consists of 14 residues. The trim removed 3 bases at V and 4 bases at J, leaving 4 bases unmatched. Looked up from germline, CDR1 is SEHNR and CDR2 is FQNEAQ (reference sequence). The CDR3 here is CASSLTGESTEAFF. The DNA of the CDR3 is TGTGCCAGCAGCTTGACAGGGGAAAGCACTGAAGCTTTCTTT.

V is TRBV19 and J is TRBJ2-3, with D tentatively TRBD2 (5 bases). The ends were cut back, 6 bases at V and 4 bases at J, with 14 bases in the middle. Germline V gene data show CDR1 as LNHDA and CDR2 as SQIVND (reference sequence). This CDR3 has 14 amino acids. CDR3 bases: TGTGCCAGTAGACCGGGGAGTCGGCCAGATACGCAGTATTTT. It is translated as CASRPGSRPDTQYF.

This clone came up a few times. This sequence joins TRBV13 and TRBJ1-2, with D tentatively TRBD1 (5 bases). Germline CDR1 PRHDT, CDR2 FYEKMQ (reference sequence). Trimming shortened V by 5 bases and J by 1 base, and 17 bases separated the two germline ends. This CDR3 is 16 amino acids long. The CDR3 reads CASSPRRQGSNYGYTF. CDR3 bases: TGTGCCAGCAGCCCTAGGCGGCAGGGAAGTAACTATGGCTACACCTTC.

CDR3 bases: TGTGCCAGCAGCGTCCAGGGGGCGCAACCCGGGGAGCTGTTTTTT. Encoded protein: CASSVQGAQPGELFF. The chain has TRBV7-6 and TRBJ2-2, with 8 bases lining up with TRBD1. Trimming removed 5 bases from V and 6 bases from J; junction bases left unmatched: 8. The CDR3 covers 15 residues. Germline V gene lookup returns CDR1 SGHVS and CDR2 FNYEAQ.

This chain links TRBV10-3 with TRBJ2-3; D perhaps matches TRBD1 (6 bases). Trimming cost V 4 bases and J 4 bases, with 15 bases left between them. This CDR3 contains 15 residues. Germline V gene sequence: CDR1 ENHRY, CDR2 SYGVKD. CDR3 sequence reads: CAISAATPGADTQYF. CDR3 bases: TGTGCCATCAGTGCAGCGACCCCAGGGGCAGATACGCAGTATTTT.

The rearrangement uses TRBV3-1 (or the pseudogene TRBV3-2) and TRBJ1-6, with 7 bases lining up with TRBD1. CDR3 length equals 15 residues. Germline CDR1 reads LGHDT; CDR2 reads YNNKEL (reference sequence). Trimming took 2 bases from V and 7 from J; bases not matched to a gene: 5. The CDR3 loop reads CASSQRQGLNSPLHF. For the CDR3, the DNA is TGTGCCAGCAGCCAACGACAGGGCTTGAATTCACCCCTCCACTTT.

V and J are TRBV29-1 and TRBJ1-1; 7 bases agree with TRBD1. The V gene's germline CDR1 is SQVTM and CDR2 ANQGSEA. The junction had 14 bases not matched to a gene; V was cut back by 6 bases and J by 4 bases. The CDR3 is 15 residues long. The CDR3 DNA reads TGCAGCGTCACAGGGGAAAGGGCTAGGGCCACTGAAGCTTTCTTT. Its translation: CSVTGERARATEAFF.

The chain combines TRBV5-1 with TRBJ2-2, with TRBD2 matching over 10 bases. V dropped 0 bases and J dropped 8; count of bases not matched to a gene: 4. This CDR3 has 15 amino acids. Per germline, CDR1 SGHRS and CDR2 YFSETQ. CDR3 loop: CASSLASSGRGELFF. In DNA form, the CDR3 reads TGCGCCAGCAGCTTGGCCTCTAGCGGGAGAGGGGAGCTGTTTTTT. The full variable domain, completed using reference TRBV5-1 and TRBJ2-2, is KAGVTQTPRYLIKTRGQQVTLSCSPISGHRSVSWYQQTPGQGLQFLFEYFSETQRNKGNFPGRFSGRQFSNSRSEMNVSTLELGDSALYLCASSLASSGRGELFFGEGSRLTVL.

The CDR3 sequence is CASRQRITDTQYF. In DNA, the CDR3 is TGTGCCAGCAGACAGAGAATCACAGATACGCAGTATTTT. V and J are TRBV6-4 and TRBJ2-3; D not certain. The ends were cut back, 6 bases at V and 2 bases at J, with 9 bases in the middle. CDR1 is MRHNA, CDR2 SNTAGT, per germline. This CDR3 contains 13 residues.

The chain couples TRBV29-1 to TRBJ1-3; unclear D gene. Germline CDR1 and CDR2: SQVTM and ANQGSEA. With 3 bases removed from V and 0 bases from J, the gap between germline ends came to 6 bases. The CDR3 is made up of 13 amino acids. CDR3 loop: CSVEVSSGNTIYF. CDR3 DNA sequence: TGCAGCGTTGAGGTCAGCTCTGGAAACACCATATATTTT.

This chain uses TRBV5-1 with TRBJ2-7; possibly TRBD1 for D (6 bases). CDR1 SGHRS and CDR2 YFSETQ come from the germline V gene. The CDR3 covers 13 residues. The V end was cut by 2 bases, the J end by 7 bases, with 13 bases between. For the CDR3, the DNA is TGCGCCAGCAGCTTAGGTCCGGACAGAGAGCAGTACTTC. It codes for CASSLGPDREQYF.

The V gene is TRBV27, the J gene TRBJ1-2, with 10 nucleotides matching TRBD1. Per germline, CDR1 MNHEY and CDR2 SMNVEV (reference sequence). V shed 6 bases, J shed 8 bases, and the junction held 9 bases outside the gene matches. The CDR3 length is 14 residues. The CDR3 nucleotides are TGTGCCAGCAGGCCGGCGGGACAGGGGTACGGCTACACCTTC. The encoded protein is CASRPAGQGYGYTF.

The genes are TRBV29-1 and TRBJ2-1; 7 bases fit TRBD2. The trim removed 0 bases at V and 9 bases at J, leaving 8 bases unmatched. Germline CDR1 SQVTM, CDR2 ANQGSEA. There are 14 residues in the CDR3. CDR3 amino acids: CSVEDGLVGGEQFF. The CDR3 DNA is TGCAGCGTTGAAGATGGACTAGTTGGGGGTGAGCAGTTCTTC.

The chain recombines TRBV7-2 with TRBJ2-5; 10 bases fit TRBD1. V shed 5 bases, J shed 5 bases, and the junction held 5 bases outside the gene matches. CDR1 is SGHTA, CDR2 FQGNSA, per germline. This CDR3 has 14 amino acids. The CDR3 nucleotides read TGTGCCAGCAGCCCGAGGACAGGGGGGGAGACCCAGTACTTC. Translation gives CASSPRTGGETQYF.

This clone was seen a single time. The CDR3, as DNA: TGTGCCAGCAGTCCGGGACTAGCGGAGACCCAGTACTTC. Translation gives CASSPGLAETQYF. The rearrangement uses TRBV12-3 or TRBV12-4 and TRBJ2-5; TRBD2 agrees at 10 bases. With V trimmed by 5 bases and J by 5 bases, 2 bases remained unmatched. The CDR3 totals 13 residues.

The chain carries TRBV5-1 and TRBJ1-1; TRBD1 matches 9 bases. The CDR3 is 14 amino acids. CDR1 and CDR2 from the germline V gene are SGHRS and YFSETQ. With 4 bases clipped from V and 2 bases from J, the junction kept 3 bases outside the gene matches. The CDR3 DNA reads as TGCGCCAGCAGCGAACAGGGGGCCAACACTGAAGCTTTCTTT. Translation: CASSEQGANTEAFF.

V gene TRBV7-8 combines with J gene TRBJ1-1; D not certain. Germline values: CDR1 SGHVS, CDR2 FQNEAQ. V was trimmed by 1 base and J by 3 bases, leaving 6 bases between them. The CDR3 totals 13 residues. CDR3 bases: TGTGCCAGCAGCTTAGGAGCGTACACTGAAGCTTTCTTT. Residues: CASSLGAYTEAFF.

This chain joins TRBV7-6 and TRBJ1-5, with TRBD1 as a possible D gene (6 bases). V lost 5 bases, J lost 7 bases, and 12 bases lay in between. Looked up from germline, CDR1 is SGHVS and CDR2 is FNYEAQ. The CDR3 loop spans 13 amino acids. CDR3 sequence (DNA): TGTGCCAGCAGCGGGGGCCGAGAGCAGCCCCAGCATTTT. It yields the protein CASSGGREQPQHF.